Listed below are T cell receptor beta chains from one sample, sequenced in a study of cytomegalovirus exposure and HLA in healthy donors. Using immunoSEQ multiplex PCR, the repertoire was profiled, and TCRdb retains in-frame clones only, with some absent. The table records 120,000 to 150,000 clones, roughly 80% of them present only once. The sample was PBMCs. The source is a woman between 50 and 59 years old in good health and CMV-seropositive. Both conserved end residues are part of each CDR3. Only part of the rows carry a size: once, few, many, or a class if the clone is expanded.

clone size,J gene,V gene,CDR3 protein
.,TRBJ1-2,TRBV7-9,CASSYDRASGYTF
few,TRBJ1-1,TRBV6-5,CASSYSSGRSTEAFF
.,TRBJ2-2,TRBV10-3,CAIRGRTENTGELFF
.,TRBJ1-4,TRBV10-3,CAISESGVEKLFF
.,TRBJ2-7,TRBV6-5,CASSYSSGQVYYEQYF
.,TRBJ1-3,TRBV5-1,CASSLDRVAGNTIYF
.,TRBJ2-7,TRBV28,CASRTTGVYEQYF
.,TRBJ1-1,TRBV18,CASSPDAGNTEAFF
few,TRBJ1-1,TRBV7-8,CASSFKAGWMNTEAFF
once,TRBJ2-5,TRBV9,CASSVGPGGQETQYF
.,TRBJ2-3,TRBV27,CASSLGLAGDLDTQYF
.,TRBJ2-3,TRBV5-1,CASKAGQGGTDTQYF
.,TRBJ1-5,TRBV9,CASSPAANSNQPQHF
.,TRBJ2-4,TRBV4-2,CASSRQVLAKNIQYF
.,TRBJ2-3,TRBV9,CASSVQGYTDTQYF
.,TRBJ1-1,TRBV13,CASSLVQEGSDTEAFF
.,TRBJ1-2,TRBV5-1,CASSLGVADGYTF
.,TRBJ2-2,TRBV9,CASSVAGSNTGELFF
.,TRBJ2-3,TRBV5-1,CASSSTVAGGSTDTQYF
.,TRBJ2-3,TRBV2,CASSGVGDRTDTQYF
few,TRBJ2-5,TRBV6-5,CASSYAGQVLQETQYF
.,TRBJ1-1,TRBV4-3,CASSQGGDRDQGGAFF
.,TRBJ1-1,TRBV6-4,CASSTEGNTEAFF
.,TRBJ2-7,TRBV25-1,CATSAGTYEQYF
.,TRBJ2-5,TRBV7-3,CASSPQLAGGLETQYF
few,TRBJ2-2,TRBV6-5,CASSSLRGGGTGELFF
.,TRBJ2-1,TRBV25-1,CASSVGTGNNNEQFF